This T cell receptor (beta chain) originates from a study of shared clonotypes between healthy human individuals. The wider study: Every donor yielded three CD4 naive, three CD4 memory, two CD8 naive and one CD8 memory plate. Study results and caveats: For naive CD4 cells, approximately 5% of clonotypes were shared across a handful of donors.

As for this clone: The target antigen is unknown.

Germline V gene sequence: CDR1 GTSNPN, CDR2 SVGIG (reference sequence). V was trimmed by 4 bases and J by 9 bases, leaving 16 bases between them. CDR3 size: 13 residues. A deep-level run was used for the assay. The table came from immunoSEQ multiplex PCR; TCRdb's copy has only in-frame clones and leaves some out. The sample shows roughly 2,500,000 clones, under 95% of them seen only once. Sequencing input: naive CD4+ T cells from PBMCs. Subset defined: CD45RA+ positively selected. The receptor was derived from a man aged 18 to 35 in good health. Some clones in this sample may be carry-over from other donors' samples. The chain carries TRBV30 and TRBJ2-1, with D unresolved. CDR3 sequence: CAWNKAPVGEQFF. CDR3 bases: TGTGCCTGGAACAAAGCCCCTGTCGGTGAGCAGTTCTTC.